This T cell receptor (beta chain) was documented in a study of CD8 T cells in Susac syndrome. The multiple sclerosis control group was made up of treatment-naive patients with stable or active relapsing-remitting disease. RNA in amounts of roughly 0.5 to 1 ug was reverse transcribed with random hexamers. With immunoSEQ multiplex PCR, TCR beta CDR3 was amplified across 54 Vbeta and 13 Jbeta. TCRdb fed the immunoSEQ multiplex PCR reads into MiXCR, producing one record per CDR3 protein. Of 100,000 to 150,000 distinct CDR3 sequences in the sample, approximately 93% were seen once. The receptor's source is a human donor with multiple sclerosis. The material sequenced was CD4+ T cells from PBMCs.

The DNA of the CDR3 is TGTGCCAGCAGTCTAAAGAGGACGTACGAGCAGTACTTC. As protein: CASSLKRTYEQYF. The chain combines TRBV12-3 or TRBV12-4 with TRBJ2-7; D is ambiguous. The CDR3 has 13 residues. V was cut by 5 bases and J by 4 bases, with 12 bases left in between.